This TCR beta chain comes out of a study of blood T cell repertoires in COVID-19. For the study at large: Sites across the United States, Italy and Spain contributed samples from acute and convalescent COVID-19. The cDNA or gDNA used as material had been derived from T cells, B-cell-depleted T cells, or PBMCs.

Original methodology: Researchers report that nucleated cell counts were estimated from reference gene primer amplification. This table comes from immunoSEQ multiplex PCR, and its TCRdb copy is limited to in-frame clones, with some not included. That table furnishes V, J and clone size, whereas the DNA furnished D and trimming. The repertoire has roughly 120,000 clones, around three quarters of them found once; the top ten carry roughly 4%. The V and J ends lost 7 bases and 3 bases, in that order; junction bases with no gene match: 11. The CDR3 covers 16 residues. The germline CDR1 and CDR2 sequences are MNHEY and SMNVEV (reference sequence).

The V and J genes are TRBV27 and TRBJ2-1; 8 nucleotides line up with TRBD2. The sequenced material came from peripheral blood. The receptor's source is a woman older than 75 with acute or convalescent COVID-19. The CDR3 is CASIKLTSGIYNEQFF. DNA of the CDR3: TGTGCCAGCATAAAATTAACTAGCGGTATCTACAATGAGCAGTTCTTC.